This paragraph reports one T cell receptor (beta chain). Its antigen is currently unknown. Healthy Caucasians were all of the donors. The record originates from a study of identical twins. Study-level results: Potential partial confounding of zero-insertion analyses by invariant MAIT and iNKT cells was noted. An excess of low generation probability was shown by twin-shared out-of-frame alpha sequences.

It was template switching that added a universal primer site, and there were unique molecular identifiers on the cDNA. TCRdb itself ran the 5' RACE reads through MiXCR, one entry per CDR3 protein. The data show 1.5 million or so distinct CDR3 sequences, with around 33% seen just once and 0.27% held by the top ten. V dropped 3 bases and J dropped 2 bases, with 13 bases sitting between them. Germline values: CDR1 KGHDR, CDR2 SFDVKD. There are 15 residues in the CDR3. The sequence was obtained from a newborn girl in good health. The sample consisted of cord blood. The V call is TRBV24-1, the J call TRBJ2-7, with a weak D call TRBD1 (5 bases). CDR3 in DNA: TGTGCCACCAGTGATGGGGCCCGAGGCACCTACGAGCAGTACTTC. Translation: CATSDGARGTYEQYF.